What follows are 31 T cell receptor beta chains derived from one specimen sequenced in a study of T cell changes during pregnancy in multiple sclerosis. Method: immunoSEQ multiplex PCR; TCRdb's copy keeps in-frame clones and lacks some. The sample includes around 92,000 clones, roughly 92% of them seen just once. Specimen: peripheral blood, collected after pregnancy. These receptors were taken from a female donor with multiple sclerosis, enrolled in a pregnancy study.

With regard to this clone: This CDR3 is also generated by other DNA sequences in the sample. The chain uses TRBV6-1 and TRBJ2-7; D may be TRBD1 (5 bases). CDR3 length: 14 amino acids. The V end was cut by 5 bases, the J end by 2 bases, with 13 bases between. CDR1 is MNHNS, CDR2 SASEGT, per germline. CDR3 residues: CASSIQGSTYEQYF. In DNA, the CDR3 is TGTGCCAGCAGTATCCAGGGTAGTACCTACGAGCAGTACTTC.

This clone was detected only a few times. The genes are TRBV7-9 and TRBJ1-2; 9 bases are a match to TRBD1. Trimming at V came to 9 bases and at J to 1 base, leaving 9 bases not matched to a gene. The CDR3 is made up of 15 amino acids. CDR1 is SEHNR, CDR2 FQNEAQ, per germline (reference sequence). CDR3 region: CASSSGTGSNYGYTF. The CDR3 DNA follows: TGTGCCAGTTCTAGTGGGACAGGGAGTAACTATGGCTACACCTTC.

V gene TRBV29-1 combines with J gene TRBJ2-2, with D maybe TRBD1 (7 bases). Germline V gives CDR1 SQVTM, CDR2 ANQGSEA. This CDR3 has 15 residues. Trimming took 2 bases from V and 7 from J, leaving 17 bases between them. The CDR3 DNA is TGCAGCGTTGAAAAGGGGGCGGCGGGAATCGGGGAGCTGTTTTTT. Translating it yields CSVEKGAAGIGELFF.

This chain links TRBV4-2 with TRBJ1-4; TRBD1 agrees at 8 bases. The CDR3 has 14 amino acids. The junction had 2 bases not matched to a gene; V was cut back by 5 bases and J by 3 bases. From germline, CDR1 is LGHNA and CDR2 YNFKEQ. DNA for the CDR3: TGTGCCAGCAGCAAGACAGGGGCTAATGAAAAACTGTTTTTT. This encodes CASSKTGANEKLFF.

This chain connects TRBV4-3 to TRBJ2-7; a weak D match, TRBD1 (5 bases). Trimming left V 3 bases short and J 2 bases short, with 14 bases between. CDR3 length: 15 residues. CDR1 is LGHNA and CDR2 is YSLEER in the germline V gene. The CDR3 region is CASSHWWTSTYEQYF. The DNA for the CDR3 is TGCGCCAGCAGCCATTGGTGGACATCGACCTACGAGCAGTACTTC.

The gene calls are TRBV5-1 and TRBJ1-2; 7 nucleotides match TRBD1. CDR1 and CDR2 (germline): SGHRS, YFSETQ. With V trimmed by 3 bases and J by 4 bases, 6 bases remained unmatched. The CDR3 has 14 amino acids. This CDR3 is CASSWDSASYGYTF. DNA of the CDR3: TGCGCCAGCAGCTGGGACAGCGCTAGCTATGGCTACACCTTC.

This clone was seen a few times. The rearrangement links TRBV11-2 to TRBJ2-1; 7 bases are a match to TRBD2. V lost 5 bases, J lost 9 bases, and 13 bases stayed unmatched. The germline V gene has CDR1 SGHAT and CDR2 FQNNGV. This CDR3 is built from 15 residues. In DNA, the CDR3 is TGTGCCAGCAGCAAAGGACTAGAAAGAGCGGGTGAGCAGTTCTTC. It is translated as CASSKGLERAGEQFF.

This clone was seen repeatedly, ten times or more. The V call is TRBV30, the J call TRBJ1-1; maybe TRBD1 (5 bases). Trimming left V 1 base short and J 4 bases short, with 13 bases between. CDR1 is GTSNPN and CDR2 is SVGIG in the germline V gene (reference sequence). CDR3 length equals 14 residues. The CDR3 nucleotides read TGTGCCTGGAGTGCCCTGGGGCGGGGCACTGAAGCTTTCTTT. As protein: CAWSALGRGTEAFF.

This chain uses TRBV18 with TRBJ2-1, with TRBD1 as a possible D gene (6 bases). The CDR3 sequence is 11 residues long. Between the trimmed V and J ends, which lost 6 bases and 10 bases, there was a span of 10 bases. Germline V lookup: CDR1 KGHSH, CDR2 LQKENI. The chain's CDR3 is CASSTDSEQFF. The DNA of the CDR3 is TGTGCCAGCTCGACGGACAGCGAGCAGTTCTTC.

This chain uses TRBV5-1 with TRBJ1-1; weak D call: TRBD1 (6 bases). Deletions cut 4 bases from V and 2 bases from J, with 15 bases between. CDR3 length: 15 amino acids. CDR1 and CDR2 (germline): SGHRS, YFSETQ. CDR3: CASSITGQINTEAFF. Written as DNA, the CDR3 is TGCGCCAGCAGCATAACGGGACAAATAAACACTGAAGCTTTCTTT.

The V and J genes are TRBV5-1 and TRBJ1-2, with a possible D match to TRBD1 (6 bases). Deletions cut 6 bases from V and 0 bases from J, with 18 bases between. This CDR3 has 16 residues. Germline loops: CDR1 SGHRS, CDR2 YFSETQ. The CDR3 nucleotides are TGCGCCAGCACGAAAGGACGGGACATCGCTAACTATGGCTACACCTTC. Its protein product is CASTKGRDIANYGYTF.

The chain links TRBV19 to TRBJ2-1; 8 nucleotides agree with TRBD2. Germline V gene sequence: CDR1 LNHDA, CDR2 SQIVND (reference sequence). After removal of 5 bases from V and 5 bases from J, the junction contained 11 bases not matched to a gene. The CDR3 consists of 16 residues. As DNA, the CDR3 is TGTGCCAGTAGTGTCAGCACTAGCGGCCAGAACAATGAGCAGTTCTTC. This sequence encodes CASSVSTSGQNNEQFF.

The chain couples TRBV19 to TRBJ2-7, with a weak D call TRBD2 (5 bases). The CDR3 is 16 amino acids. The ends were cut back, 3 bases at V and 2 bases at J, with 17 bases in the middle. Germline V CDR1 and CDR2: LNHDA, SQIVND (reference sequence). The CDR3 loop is CASSIGLHPPAYEQYF. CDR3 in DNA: TGTGCCAGTAGTATCGGACTTCATCCTCCTGCCTACGAGCAGTACTTC.

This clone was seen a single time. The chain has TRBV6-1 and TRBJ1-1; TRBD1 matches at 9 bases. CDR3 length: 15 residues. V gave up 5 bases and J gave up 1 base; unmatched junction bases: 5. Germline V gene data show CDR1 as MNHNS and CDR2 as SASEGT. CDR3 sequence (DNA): TGTGCCAGCAGTCTCCTGACAGGGGGGAACACTGAAGCTTTCTTT. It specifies CASSLLTGGNTEAFF.

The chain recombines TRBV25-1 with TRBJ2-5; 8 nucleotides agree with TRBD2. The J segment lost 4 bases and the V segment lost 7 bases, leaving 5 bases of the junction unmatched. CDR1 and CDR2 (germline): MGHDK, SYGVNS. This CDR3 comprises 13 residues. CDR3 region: CASTEAGVETQYF. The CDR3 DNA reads TGTGCCAGCACCGAAGCGGGAGTAGAGACCCAGTACTTC.

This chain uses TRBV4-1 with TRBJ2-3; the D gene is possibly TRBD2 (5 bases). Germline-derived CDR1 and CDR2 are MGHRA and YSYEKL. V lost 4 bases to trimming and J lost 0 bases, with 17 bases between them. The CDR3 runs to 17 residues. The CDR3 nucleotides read TGCGCCAGCAGCCCCCGACTAAGCTTTCCTAGCACAGATACGCAGTATTTT. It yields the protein CASSPRLSFPSTDTQYF.

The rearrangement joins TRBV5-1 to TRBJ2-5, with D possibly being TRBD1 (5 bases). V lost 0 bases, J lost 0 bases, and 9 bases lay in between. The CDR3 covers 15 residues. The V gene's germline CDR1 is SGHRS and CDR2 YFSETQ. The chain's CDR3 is CASSLEVGDQETQYF. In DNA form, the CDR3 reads TGCGCCAGCAGCTTGGAAGTAGGGGACCAAGAGACCCAGTACTTC. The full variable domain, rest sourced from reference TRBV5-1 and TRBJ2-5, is KAGVTQTPRYLIKTRGQQVTLSCSPISGHRSVSWYQQTPGQGLQFLFEYFSETQRNKGNFPGRFSGRQFSNSRSEMNVSTLELGDSALYLCASSLEVGDQETQYFGPGTRLLVL.

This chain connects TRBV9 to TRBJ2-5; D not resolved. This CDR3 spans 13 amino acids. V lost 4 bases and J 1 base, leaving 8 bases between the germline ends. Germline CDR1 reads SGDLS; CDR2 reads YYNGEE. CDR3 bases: TGTGCCAGCAGCCCCCCTCTCCAAGAGACCCAGTACTTC. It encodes CASSPPLQETQYF.

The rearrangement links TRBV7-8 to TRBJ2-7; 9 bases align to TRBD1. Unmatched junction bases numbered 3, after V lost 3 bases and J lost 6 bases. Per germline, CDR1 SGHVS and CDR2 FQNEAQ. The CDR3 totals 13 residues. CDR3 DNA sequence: TGTGCCAGCAGCTTGACAGGGGGATCCGAGCAGTACTTC. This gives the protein CASSLTGGSEQYF. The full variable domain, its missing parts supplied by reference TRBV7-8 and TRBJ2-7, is GAGVSQSPRYKVAKRGQDVALRCDPISGHVSLFWYQQALGQGPEFLTYFQNEAQLDKSGLPSDRFFAERPEGSVSTLKIQRTQQEDSAVYLCASSLTGGSEQYFGPGTRLTVT.

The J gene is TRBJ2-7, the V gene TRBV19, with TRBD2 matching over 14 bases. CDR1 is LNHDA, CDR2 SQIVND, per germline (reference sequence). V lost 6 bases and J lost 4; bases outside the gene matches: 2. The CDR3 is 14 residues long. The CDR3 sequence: CASSRTSGRYEQYF. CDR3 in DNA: TGTGCCAGTAGCCGGACTAGCGGGAGGTACGAGCAGTACTTC. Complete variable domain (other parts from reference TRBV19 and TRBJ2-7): DGGITQSPKYLFRKEGQNVTLSCEQNLNHDAMYWYRQDPGQGLRLIYYSQIVNDFQKGDIAEGYSVSREKKESFPLTVTSAQKNPTAFYLCASSRTSGRYEQYFGPGTRLTVT.

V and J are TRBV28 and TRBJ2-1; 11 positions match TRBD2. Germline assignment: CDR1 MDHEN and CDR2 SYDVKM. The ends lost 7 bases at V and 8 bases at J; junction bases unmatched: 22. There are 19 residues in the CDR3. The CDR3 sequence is CASNTKLLAGGYSVDEQFF. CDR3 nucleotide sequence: TGTGCCAGCAATACAAAGTTATTAGCGGGAGGGTACTCGGTCGATGAGCAGTTCTTC. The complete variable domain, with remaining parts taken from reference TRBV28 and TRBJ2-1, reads DVKVTQSSRYLVKRTGEKVFLECVQDMDHENMFWYRQDPGLGLRLIYFSYDVKMKEKGDIPEGYSVSREKKERFSLILESASTNQTSMYLCASNTKLLAGGYSVDEQFFGPGTRLTVL.

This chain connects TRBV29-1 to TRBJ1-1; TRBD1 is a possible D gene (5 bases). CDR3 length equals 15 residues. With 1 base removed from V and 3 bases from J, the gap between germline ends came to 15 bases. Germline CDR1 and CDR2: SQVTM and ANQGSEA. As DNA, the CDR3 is TGCAGCGTTGAAGTTTGGCAGGGATCATACACTGAAGCTTTCTTT. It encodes CSVEVWQGSYTEAFF. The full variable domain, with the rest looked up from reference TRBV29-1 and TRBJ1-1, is SAVISQKPSRDICQRGTSLTIQCQVDSQVTMMFWYRQQPGQSLTLIATANQGSEATYESGFVIDKFPISRPNLTFSTLTVSNMSPEDSSIYLCSVEVWQGSYTEAFFGQGTRLTVV.

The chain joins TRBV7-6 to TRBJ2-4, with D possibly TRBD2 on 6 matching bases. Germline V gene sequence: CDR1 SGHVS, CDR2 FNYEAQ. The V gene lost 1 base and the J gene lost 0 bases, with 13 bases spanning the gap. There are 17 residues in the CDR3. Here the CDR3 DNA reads TGTGCCAGCAGCTTAGAAGAGGGACTGGGAGCCAAAAACATTCAGTACTTC. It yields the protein CASSLEEGLGAKNIQYF.

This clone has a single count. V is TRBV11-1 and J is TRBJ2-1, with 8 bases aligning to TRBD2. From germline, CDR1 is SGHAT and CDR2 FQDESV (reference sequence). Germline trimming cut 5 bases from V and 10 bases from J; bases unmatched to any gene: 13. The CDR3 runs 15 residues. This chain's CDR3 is CASSLRVGRAGEQFF. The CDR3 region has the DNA TGTGCCAGCAGCCTTCGGGTCGGGAGGGCCGGGGAGCAGTTCTTC.

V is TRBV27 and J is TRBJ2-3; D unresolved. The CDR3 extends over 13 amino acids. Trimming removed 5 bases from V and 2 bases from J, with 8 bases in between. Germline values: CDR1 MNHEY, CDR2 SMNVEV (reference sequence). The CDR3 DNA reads TGTGCCAGCAGTCTCTCCTTCACAGATACGCAGTATTTT. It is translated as CASSLSFTDTQYF.

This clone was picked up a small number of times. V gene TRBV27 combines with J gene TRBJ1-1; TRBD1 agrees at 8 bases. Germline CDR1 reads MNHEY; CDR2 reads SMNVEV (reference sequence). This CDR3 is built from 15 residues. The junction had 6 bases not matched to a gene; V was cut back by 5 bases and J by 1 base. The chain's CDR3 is CASSNPGQANTEAFF. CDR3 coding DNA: TGTGCCAGCAGTAACCCGGGACAGGCGAACACTGAAGCTTTCTTT.

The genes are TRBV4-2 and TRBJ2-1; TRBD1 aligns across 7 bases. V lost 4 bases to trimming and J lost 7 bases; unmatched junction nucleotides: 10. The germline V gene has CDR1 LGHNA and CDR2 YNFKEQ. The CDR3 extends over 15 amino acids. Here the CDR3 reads CASSPGTVTKNEQFF. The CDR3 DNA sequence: TGTGCCAGCAGCCCCGGGACAGTGACCAAGAATGAGCAGTTCTTC.

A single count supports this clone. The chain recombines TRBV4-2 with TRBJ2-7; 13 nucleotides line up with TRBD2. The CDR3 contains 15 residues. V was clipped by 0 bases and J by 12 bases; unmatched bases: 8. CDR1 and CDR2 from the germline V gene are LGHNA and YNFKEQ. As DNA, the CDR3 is TGTGCCAGCAGCCAAGACCCGGGACTAGCGGGATTTCGGTACTTC. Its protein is CASSQDPGLAGFRYF.

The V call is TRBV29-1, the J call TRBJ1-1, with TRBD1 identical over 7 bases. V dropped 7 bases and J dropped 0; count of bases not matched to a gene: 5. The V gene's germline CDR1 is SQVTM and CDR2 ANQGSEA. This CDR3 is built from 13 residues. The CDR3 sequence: CSATTGMNTEAFF. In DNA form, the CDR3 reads TGCAGCGCAACGACAGGGATGAACACTGAAGCTTTCTTT.

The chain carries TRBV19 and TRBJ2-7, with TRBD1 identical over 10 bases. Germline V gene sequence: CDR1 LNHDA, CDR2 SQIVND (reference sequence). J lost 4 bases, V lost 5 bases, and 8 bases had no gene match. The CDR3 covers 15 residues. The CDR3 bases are TGTGCCAGTAGTTTCGGACAGGGGGGGACTTACGAGCAGTACTTC. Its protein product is CASSFGQGGTYEQYF.

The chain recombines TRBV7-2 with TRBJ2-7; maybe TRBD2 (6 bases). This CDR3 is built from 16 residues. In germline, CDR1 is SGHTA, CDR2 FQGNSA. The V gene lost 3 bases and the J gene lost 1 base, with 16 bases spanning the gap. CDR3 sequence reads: CASSFQRGVGSYEQYF. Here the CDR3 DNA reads TGTGCCAGCAGCTTTCAACGCGGGGTGGGGTCCTACGAGCAGTACTTC.